These T cell receptor beta chains were read from a single sample in a study of response to subunit inactivated influenza vaccine. A single record per CDR3 protein comes from TCRdb applying MiXCR to the RT-PCR reads. The sample contains around 490,000 distinct CDR3 sequences, 6.5% to 8% of which appear only once. The sample consisted of PBMCs from blood, taken 23 to 25 months after vaccination. Receptors originate from a man in his fifties or sixties who received an inactivated influenza vaccine. CDR3s include the opening cysteine and the closing phenylalanine or tryptophan. Each record gives: D gene, clone size, V gene, J gene, CDR3 protein, CDR3 DNA. A D gene is named only where the DNA matches it firmly. The size of a clone is reported for some rows only, either as once, few or many, or as a class for expanded clones.

d_call: -
clone_size: few
v_call: TRBV20-1
j_call: TRBJ2-3
cdr3_aa: CSALRGADTQYF
cdr3_nt: TGCAGTGCTCTCAGGGGAGCAGATACGCAGTATTTT

d_call: -
clone_size: -
v_call: TRBV7-9
j_call: TRBJ2-6
cdr3_aa: CANTNLQHNVLTF
cdr3_nt: TGTGCCAACACCAATTTGCAGCACAACGTCCTGACTTTC

d_call: -
clone_size: few
v_call: TRBV12-3/TRBV12-4
j_call: TRBJ1-1
cdr3_aa: CASSFVYMNTEAFF
cdr3_nt: TGTGCCAGCAGTTTTGTGTACATGAACACTGAAGCTTTCTTT

d_call: TRBD1
clone_size: many
v_call: TRBV29-1
j_call: TRBJ1-5
cdr3_aa: CSDVKDRGRSNQPQHF
cdr3_nt: TGCAGCGACGTAAAGGACAGGGGACGGAGCAATCAGCCCCAGCATTTT

d_call: -
clone_size: many
v_call: TRBV7-2
j_call: TRBJ2-2
cdr3_aa: CASSSPRGSTGELFF
cdr3_nt: TGTGCCAGCAGCTCCCCTCGAGGATCCACCGGGGAGCTGTTTTTT

d_call: -
clone_size: many
v_call: TRBV20-1
j_call: TRBJ1-5
cdr3_aa: CSARELGIGNQPQHF
cdr3_nt: TGCAGTGCTAGAGAGTTGGGGATCGGCAATCAGCCCCAGCATTTT

d_call: TRBD1
clone_size: -
v_call: TRBV5-6
j_call: TRBJ1-2
cdr3_aa: CASRGTVNYGYTF
cdr3_nt: TGTGCCAGCAGAGGGACAGTTAACTATGGCTACACCTTC

d_call: -
clone_size: many
v_call: TRBV20-1
j_call: TRBJ2-1
cdr3_aa: CSARRGRANYNEQFF
cdr3_nt: TGCAGTGCTAGGCGGGGCAGAGCAAATTACAATGAGCAGTTCTTC

d_call: -
clone_size: -
v_call: TRBV20-1
j_call: TRBJ2-7
cdr3_aa: CSARSQSLWRAYEQYF
cdr3_nt: TGCAGTGCTAGAAGCCAATCCTTATGGAGGGCCTACGAGCAGTACTTC

d_call: TRBD1
clone_size: many
v_call: TRBV29-1
j_call: TRBJ1-2
cdr3_aa: CSVERQGYGYTF
cdr3_nt: TGCAGCGTTGAACGACAGGGCTATGGCTACACCTTC

d_call: TRBD1
clone_size: few
v_call: TRBV7-2
j_call: TRBJ1-1
cdr3_aa: CASSVRQGGSTEAFF
cdr3_nt: TGTGCCAGCAGCGTACGACAGGGCGGGAGCACTGAAGCTTTCTTT

d_call: -
clone_size: -
v_call: TRBV20-1
j_call: TRBJ2-1
cdr3_aa: CSASGLAEQFF
cdr3_nt: TGCAGTGCTAGCGGGTTGGCTGAGCAGTTCTTC

d_call: TRBD1
clone_size: many
v_call: TRBV29-1
j_call: TRBJ1-6
cdr3_aa: CSVVGQGNRNSPLHF
cdr3_nt: TGCAGCGTTGTCGGACAGGGGAATAGAAATTCACCCCTCCACTTT

d_call: TRBD1
clone_size: -
v_call: TRBV5-1
j_call: TRBJ2-3
cdr3_aa: CASSPTTGGSTDTQYF
cdr3_nt: TGCGCCAGCAGCCCGACGACAGGGGGGAGCACAGATACGCAGTATTTT

d_call: -
clone_size: -
v_call: TRBV5-1
j_call: TRBJ1-1
cdr3_aa: CASSRARGAADEAFF
cdr3_nt: TGCGCCAGCAGCAGGGCCCGGGGAGCGGCCGATGAAGCTTTCTTT

d_call: -
clone_size: many
v_call: TRBV7-2
j_call: TRBJ2-6
cdr3_aa: CASSSTLSGANVLTF
cdr3_nt: TGTGCCAGCAGCTCGACGCTCTCTGGGGCCAACGTCCTGACTTTC

d_call: -
clone_size: few
v_call: TRBV7-9
j_call: TRBJ1-2
cdr3_aa: CASSLDSSGYTF
cdr3_nt: TGTGCCAGCAGCTTAGACAGTAGTGGCTACACCTTC

d_call: -
clone_size: few
v_call: TRBV20-1
j_call: TRBJ2-5
cdr3_aa: CSARTYGQETQYF
cdr3_nt: TGCAGTGCTAGAACCTACGGACAAGAGACCCAGTACTTC

d_call: TRBD2
clone_size: -
v_call: TRBV6-1
j_call: TRBJ2-1
cdr3_aa: CASSGWTRGYNEQFF
cdr3_nt: TGTGCCAGCAGTGGATGGACTAGAGGCTACAATGAGCAGTTCTTC

d_call: TRBD2
clone_size: -
v_call: TRBV5-1
j_call: TRBJ2-2
cdr3_aa: CASSPDSGGAYTGELFF
cdr3_nt: TGCGCCAGCAGCCCCGATAGCGGGGGGGCCTACACCGGGGAGCTGTTTTTT

d_call: -
clone_size: -
v_call: TRBV6-5
j_call: TRBJ2-1
cdr3_aa: CASSYSIGYNEQFF
cdr3_nt: TGTGCCAGCAGTTACTCGATAGGCTACAATGAGCAGTTCTTC

d_call: -
clone_size: many
v_call: TRBV7-6
j_call: TRBJ1-6
cdr3_aa: CASSLRGAGNSPLHF
cdr3_nt: TGTGCCAGCAGCTTAAGGGGAGCCGGGAATTCACCCCTCCACTTT

d_call: TRBD2
clone_size: many
v_call: TRBV7-2
j_call: TRBJ2-3
cdr3_aa: CASSLGLGAGGRTDTQYF
cdr3_nt: TGTGCCAGCAGCTTAGGGCTAGGAGCGGGGGGACGCACAGATACGCAGTATTTT

d_call: TRBD1
clone_size: few
v_call: TRBV28
j_call: TRBJ2-3
cdr3_aa: CASSPGTGATDTQYF
cdr3_nt: TGTGCCAGCAGTCCCGGGACAGGGGCCACAGATACGCAGTATTTT

d_call: TRBD2
clone_size: few
v_call: TRBV29-1
j_call: TRBJ2-3
cdr3_aa: CSVGIPSGSTDTQYF
cdr3_nt: TGCAGCGTTGGAATTCCTAGCGGGAGTACAGATACGCAGTATTTT

d_call: TRBD1
clone_size: many
v_call: TRBV9
j_call: TRBJ1-2
cdr3_aa: CASSEKQGNYGYTF
cdr3_nt: TGTGCCAGCAGCGAAAAACAGGGGAACTATGGCTACACCTTC

d_call: -
clone_size: few
v_call: TRBV27
j_call: TRBJ2-1
cdr3_aa: CASSPISGTQFF
cdr3_nt: TGTGCCAGCAGCCCTATTAGCGGAACGCAGTTCTTC

d_call: -
clone_size: -
v_call: TRBV15
j_call: TRBJ1-4
cdr3_aa: CATSRAGSIIDEKLFF
cdr3_nt: TGTGCCACCAGCAGAGCCGGCAGCATAATAGACGAAAAACTGTTTTTT